These 32 T cell receptor beta chains came from one sample sequenced in a study of cytomegalovirus exposure and HLA in healthy donors. 13 Jbeta primers and 60 Vbeta primers were used for the PCR. The assay was immunoSEQ multiplex PCR, and TCRdb's table has in-frame clones only and misses some. The table includes 150,000 to 200,000 clones, about 83% detected once. Sequenced sample: PBMCs. The source is a girl aged 10-17 years in good health and CMV-seropositive.

The J gene is TRBJ1-1, the V gene TRBV30; D call uncertain. Germline V lookup: CDR1 GTSNPN, CDR2 SVGIG (reference sequence). V shed 0 bases and J shed 2 bases, with 13 bases lying between them. The CDR3 totals 15 residues. The CDR3: CAWSVSGSSNTEAFF. CDR3 coding DNA: TGTGCCTGGAGTGTAAGCGGTAGCAGCAACACTGAAGCTTTCTTT.

This clone has just one count. The DNA for the CDR3 is TGTGCCAGCAGTGGGTTCGCAGGGGATGGAAAACTGTTTTTT. As protein: CASSGFAGDGKLFF. This chain links TRBV2 with TRBJ1-4, with D tentatively TRBD1 (6 bases). Germline V gene lookup returns CDR1 SNHLY and CDR2 FYNNEI. Trimming cost V 4 bases and J 10 bases, with 16 bases left between them. CDR3 length equals 14 residues.

Of note for this clone: A read error may produce the germline difference seen at one junction end. The V and J genes are TRBV27 and TRBJ1-1; possibly TRBD1 for D (5 bases). CDR3 length: 16 residues. Germline V gives CDR1 MNHEY, CDR2 SMNVEV (reference sequence). CDR3 DNA sequence: TGTGCCAACAGTCCCAACAGGATTCTTATGAACACTGAAGCTTTCTTT. Amino acids: CANSPNRILMNTEAFF.

This chain links TRBV4-1 with TRBJ1-5, with D tentatively TRBD1 (5 bases). Per germline, CDR1 MGHRA and CDR2 YSYEKL. The CDR3 has 14 residues. Trimming removed 5 bases from V and 2 bases from J, with 10 bases in between. As DNA, the CDR3 is TGCGCCAGCAGCTTCAGGGAACGCAATCAGCCCCAGCATTTT. Translated, it gives CASSFRERNQPQHF.

The chain is built from TRBV6-1 and TRBJ1-2; D may be TRBD1 (5 bases). The CDR3 loop spans 15 amino acids. Per the germline V gene, CDR1 is MNHNS and CDR2 is SASEGT. The V gene lost 3 bases and the J gene lost 2 bases, with 13 bases spanning the gap. The CDR3 is CASSDRGTPNYGYTF. In nucleotides, the CDR3 is TGTGCCAGCAGTGACCGGGGGACGCCCAACTATGGCTACACCTTC.

The rearrangement links TRBV7-9 to TRBJ2-7; 9 bases agree with TRBD1. The CDR3 spans 17 residues. J was trimmed by 5 bases and V by 5 bases; bases with no gene match: 16. From germline, CDR1 is SEHNR and CDR2 FQNEAQ (reference sequence). The CDR3 bases are TGTGCCAGCAGCCTCCAGGGCACAGGGGGCGCTGGGAACGAGCAGTACTTC. Translating gives CASSLQGTGGAGNEQYF.

A few counts support this clone. The chain couples TRBV25-1 to TRBJ2-7; D might be TRBD1 (6 bases). The CDR3 runs 12 residues. V lost 7 bases and J lost 6, with 13 bases in between. CDR1 MGHDK and CDR2 SYGVNS come from the germline V gene. This CDR3 is CASTTGKGEQYF. The CDR3 nucleotides read TGTGCCAGCACTACAGGGAAGGGCGAGCAGTACTTC.

The chain uses TRBV19 and TRBJ1-2, with a tentative D call TRBD1 (5 bases). From germline, CDR1 is LNHDA and CDR2 SQIVND (reference sequence). This CDR3 region has 14 residues. V was pared by 9 bases and J by 2 bases, with 16 bases between. In DNA form, the CDR3 reads TGTGCCAGCAAATTGGGACTAATCAACTATGGCTACACCTTC. Translating gives CASKLGLINYGYTF.

V gene TRBV27 combines with J gene TRBJ2-5; D might be TRBD1 (6 bases). The J call may not be correct, given that the DNA end is closer to TRBJ2-7. The CDR3 contains 13 residues. Germline V CDR1 and CDR2: MNHEY, SMNVEV (reference sequence). The CDR3, as DNA: TGTGCCAGCCGTGAAACAGGGTCCTACGAGCAGTACTTC. Protein sequence: CASRETGSYEQYF.

The chain uses TRBV10-3 and TRBJ1-1; the D gene is possibly TRBD1 (5 bases). The CDR3 contains 12 residues. Germline V CDR1 and CDR2: ENHRY, SYGVKD. The V end lost 0 bases, the J end lost 11 bases, and 10 bases lay between the germline ends. DNA for the CDR3: TGTGCCATCAGTGAGTCGAAGGGGAACGCTTTCTTT. It translates to CAISESKGNAFF.

This rearrangement joins TRBV9 to TRBJ2-1; D is perhaps TRBD2 (6 bases). The CDR3 loop spans 15 amino acids. Germline V gene data show CDR1 as SGDLS and CDR2 as YYNGEE. Deletions cut 0 bases from V and 4 bases from J, with 11 bases between. The CDR3 region has the DNA TGTGCCAGCAGCGTAGACACTAGCTTATACAATGAGCAGTTCTTC. Protein: CASSVDTSLYNEQFF. Based on the CDR3 plus reference TRBV9 and TRBJ2-1, the full variable domain is DSGVTQTPKHLITATGQRVTLRCSPRSGDLSVYWYQQSLDQGLQFLIQYYNGEERAKGNILERFSAQQFPDLHSELNLSSLELGDSALYFCASSVDTSLYNEQFFGPGTRLTVL.

This chain connects TRBV14 to TRBJ2-7; a possible D gene is TRBD1 (6 bases). Trimming shortened V by 2 bases and J by 1 base, and 9 bases separated the two germline ends. In germline, CDR1 is SGHDN, CDR2 FVKESK. The CDR3 is 14 residues long. The CDR3 loop is CASSQIQGSYEQYF. CDR3 in DNA: TGTGCCAGCAGCCAAATACAGGGTTCCTACGAGCAGTACTTC.

This clone was seen only once. The chain recombines TRBV29-1 with TRBJ2-1, with TRBD1 matching over 8 bases. The CDR3 totals 15 residues. The V segment lost 6 bases and the J segment 1 base; nucleotides outside the gene matches: 8. The germline gives CDR1 SQVTM, CDR2 ANQGSEA. CDR3 nucleotide sequence: TGCAGCGTGCCCAGGGGGCATGGATCCTACAATGAGCAGTTCTTC. It specifies CSVPRGHGSYNEQFF.

This clone is a singleton in its sample. V and J are TRBV2 and TRBJ2-3; 8 nucleotides agree with TRBD2. The CDR3 spans 15 residues. The junction had 8 bases not matched to a gene; V was cut back by 8 bases and J by 1 base. Per the germline V gene, CDR1 is SNHLY and CDR2 is FYNNEI. The CDR3 loop reads CASLDPGLGTDTQYF. The CDR3 DNA sequence: TGTGCCAGCCTCGATCCGGGACTAGGCACAGATACGCAGTATTTT.

The chain recombines TRBV9 with TRBJ2-3; 7 nucleotides line up with TRBD1. The ends lost 3 bases at V and 0 bases at J; junction bases unmatched: 4. Germline V lookup: CDR1 SGDLS, CDR2 YYNGEE. This CDR3 is built from 15 residues. The CDR3 coding sequence is TGTGCCAGCAGCGGACAGGGCGCTAGCACAGATACGCAGTATTTT. It translates to CASSGQGASTDTQYF.

The rearrangement uses TRBV29-1 and TRBJ1-4, with 12 bases that match TRBD1. Unmatched junction bases numbered 7, after V lost 4 bases and J lost 7 bases. The CDR3 extends over 15 amino acids. Germline assignment: CDR1 SQVTM and CDR2 ANQGSEA. CDR3: CSVARDRGLGEKLFF. DNA for the CDR3: TGCAGCGTTGCCCGGGACAGGGGGCTAGGTGAAAAACTGTTTTTT.

The chain carries TRBV5-1 and TRBJ1-2, with TRBD1 as a possible D gene (5 bases). Between the trimmed V and J ends, which lost 5 bases and 8 bases, there was a span of 22 bases. The CDR3 covers 15 residues. Looked up from germline, CDR1 is SGHRS and CDR2 is YFSETQ. The CDR3 coding sequence is TGCGCCAGCAGTAATCTCAGGGTCGACGAGATCGGCTACACCTTC. The encoded protein is CASSNLRVDEIGYTF.

The chain has TRBV28 and TRBJ2-7, with TRBD2 as a possible D gene (6 bases). CDR1 is MDHEN and CDR2 is SYDVKM in the germline V gene. This CDR3 is 15 amino acids long. Trimming took 5 bases from V and 2 from J, leaving 16 bases between them. The CDR3 sequence is CASSISDGRTYEQYF. CDR3 nucleotides: TGTGCCAGCAGTATCTCGGACGGGAGAACCTACGAGCAGTACTTC. The complete variable domain, with remaining parts taken from reference TRBV28 and TRBJ2-7, reads DVKVTQSSRYLVKRTGEKVFLECVQDMDHENMFWYRQDPGLGLRLIYFSYDVKMKEKGDIPEGYSVSREKKERFSLILESASTNQTSMYLCASSISDGRTYEQYFGPGTRLTVT.

This chain connects TRBV9 to TRBJ2-3; tentative D call: TRBD2 (5 bases). The germline V and J ends were trimmed by 6 bases and 4 bases, with 18 bases remaining between them. This CDR3 region has 15 residues. Per germline, CDR1 SGDLS and CDR2 YYNGEE. The CDR3 loop is CASKKELAGADTQYF. The CDR3 nucleotides are TGTGCCAGCAAAAAGGAGCTAGCTGGGGCAGATACGCAGTATTTT. The whole variable domain, remainder taken from reference TRBV9 and TRBJ2-3, is DSGVTQTPKHLITATGQRVTLRCSPRSGDLSVYWYQQSLDQGLQFLIQYYNGEERAKGNILERFSAQQFPDLHSELNLSSLELGDSALYFCASKKELAGADTQYFGPGTRLTVL.

The J gene is TRBJ2-3, the V gene TRBV6-5; the match to TRBD1 covers 9 bases. The CDR3 runs 14 residues. The V segment lost 6 bases and the J segment 7 bases; nucleotides outside the gene matches: 8. Germline values: CDR1 MNHEY, CDR2 SVGAGI. In DNA, the CDR3 is TGTGCCAGCAGCCCCCCCGACAGGGGGAATACGCAGTATTTT. Translating it yields CASSPPDRGNTQYF.

V is TRBV2 and J is TRBJ2-7; the D gene is possibly TRBD2 (5 bases). This CDR3 has 15 residues. Trimming pared 0 bases from V and 3 bases from J, leaving 12 bases between. From germline, CDR1 is SNHLY and CDR2 FYNNEI. The CDR3 protein is CASSEAGGGLYEQYF. The DNA of the CDR3 is TGTGCCAGCAGTGAAGCGGGCGGAGGTCTCTACGAGCAGTACTTC.

The chain carries TRBV9 and TRBJ1-5, with a weak D call TRBD1 (6 bases). Deletions cut 0 bases from V and 2 bases from J, with 12 bases between. This CDR3 has 16 amino acids. Germline V lookup: CDR1 SGDLS, CDR2 YYNGEE. The CDR3 nucleotides are TGTGCCAGCAGCGTAGAAGTAGGGGGTGGCAATCAGCCCCAGCATTTT. This gives the protein CASSVEVGGGNQPQHF.

V gene TRBV5-6 combines with J gene TRBJ1-1; TRBD1 is a possible D gene (5 bases). Trimming took 5 bases from V and 5 from J, leaving 16 bases between them. The CDR3 covers 14 residues. Germline lookup yields CDR1 SGHDT and CDR2 YYEEEE. CDR3: CASRKGMRRTEAFF. The DNA of the CDR3 is TGTGCCAGCAGAAAGGGGATGAGGCGGACTGAAGCTTTCTTT. The full variable domain, rest sourced from reference TRBV5-6 and TRBJ1-1, is DAGVTQSPTHLIKTRGQQVTLRCSPKSGHDTVSWYQQALGQGPQFIFQYYEEEERQRGNFPDRFSGHQFPNYSSELNVNALLLGDSALYLCASRKGMRRTEAFFGQGTRLTVV.

CDR3 loop: CASSFNKGLDNSPLHF. The CDR3 bases are TGTGCCAGCAGCTTCAATAAGGGACTGGATAATTCACCCCTCCACTTT. The V gene is TRBV5-4, the J gene TRBJ1-6, with a tentative D call TRBD1 (5 bases). The V and J ends lost 2 bases and 5 bases respectively, with 14 bases between them. CDR1 and CDR2 from the germline V gene are SGHNT and YYREEE (reference sequence). This CDR3 comprises 16 residues.

The CDR3 DNA reads as TGTGCCAGCAGCTTAGGCGACCTAGCGGGGGGGTTTGAGACCCAGTACTTC. Translated, it gives CASSLGDLAGGFETQYF. The chain recombines TRBV11-3 with TRBJ2-5, with 12 bases aligning to TRBD2. Germline CDR1 reads SGHNT; CDR2 reads YENEEA. V lost 1 base to trimming and J lost 5 bases; unmatched junction nucleotides: 8. This CDR3 region has 17 residues.

This chain links TRBV7-3 with TRBJ2-1; 10 nucleotides align to TRBD2. Germline V gene lookup returns CDR1 SGHTA and CDR2 FQGTGA. This CDR3 has 16 residues. With V trimmed by 4 bases and J by 7 bases, 10 bases remained unmatched. The CDR3 DNA is TGTGCCAGCAGCTCCCGGCCGGGACTAGCGATAAATGAGCAGTTCTTC. This gives the protein CASSSRPGLAINEQFF.

The J gene is TRBJ2-7, the V gene TRBV5-1; 7 bases fit TRBD1. V shed 4 bases, J shed 2 bases, and the junction held 3 bases outside the gene matches. This CDR3 spans 13 amino acids. Germline-derived CDR1 and CDR2 are SGHRS and YFSETQ. This CDR3 reads CASSEGTAYEQYF. The CDR3 nucleotides are TGCGCCAGCAGCGAAGGGACAGCCTACGAGCAGTACTTC.

CDR3 in amino acids: CASSHPPQALNTEAFF. CDR3 nucleotide sequence: TGTGCCAGCAGCCACCCGCCCCAGGCCTTGAACACTGAAGCTTTCTTT. The chain links TRBV4-2 to TRBJ1-1; D is ambiguous. Germline CDR1 is LGHNA and CDR2 is YNFKEQ. The CDR3 is 16 amino acids. V lost 3 bases and J lost 0, with 14 bases in between.

The sample holds one count of this clone. The V call is TRBV7-9, the J call TRBJ1-3; TRBD1 is a possible D gene (6 bases). CDR1 and CDR2 from the germline V gene are SEHNR and FQNEAQ (reference sequence). The CDR3 loop spans 12 amino acids. Deletions cut 7 bases from V and 4 bases from J, with 8 bases between. CDR3 region: CASKGQGNTIYF. The CDR3 DNA reads as TGTGCCAGCAAAGGACAGGGAAACACCATATATTTT.

The chain couples TRBV27 to TRBJ1-1; the D gene is possibly TRBD1 (6 bases). Trimming took off 0 bases at V and 5 bases at J, with 10 bases between the two ends. The CDR3 contains 14 residues. Looked up from germline, CDR1 is MNHEY and CDR2 is SMNVEV (reference sequence). CDR3 in DNA: TGTGCCAGCAGTTTATCTAGGGGGTGGACTGAAGCTTTCTTT. Protein: CASSLSRGWTEAFF.

The gene calls are TRBV19 and TRBJ1-6; D perhaps matches TRBD1 (5 bases). CDR3 length equals 19 residues. Germline assignment: CDR1 LNHDA and CDR2 SQIVND (reference sequence). Deletions cut 6 bases from V and 9 bases from J, with 30 bases between. The DNA for the CDR3 is TGTGCCAGTAGCTTAGCGGGGAGGAGGACAAATCAAATACTTTCACCCCTCCACTTT. Translation gives CASSLAGRRTNQILSPLHF.

The rearrangement links TRBV15 to TRBJ1-1; 9 nucleotides line up with TRBD1. CDR1 and CDR2 (germline): LNHNV, YYDKDF (reference sequence). The CDR3 spans 14 residues. Trimming cost V 0 bases and J 11 bases; bases outside gene matches: 7. CDR3 nucleotide sequence: TGTGCCACCAGCAGAGATAGGACAGGGGAATCGGCTTTCTTT. Translating gives CATSRDRTGESAFF.